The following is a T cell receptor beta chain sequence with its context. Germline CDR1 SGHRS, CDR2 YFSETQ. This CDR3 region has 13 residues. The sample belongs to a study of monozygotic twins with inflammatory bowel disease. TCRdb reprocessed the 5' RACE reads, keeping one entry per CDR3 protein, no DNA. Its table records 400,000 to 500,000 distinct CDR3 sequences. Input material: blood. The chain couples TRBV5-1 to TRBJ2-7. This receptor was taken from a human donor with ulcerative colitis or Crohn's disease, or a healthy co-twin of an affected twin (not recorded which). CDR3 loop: CASSLDRVYEQYF. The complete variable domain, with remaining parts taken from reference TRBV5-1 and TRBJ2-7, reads KAGVTQTPRYLIKTRGQQVTLSCSPISGHRSVSWYQQTPGQGLQFLFEYFSETQRNKGNFPGRFSGRQFSNSRSEMNVSTLELGDSALYLCASSLDRVYEQYFGPGTRLTVT.